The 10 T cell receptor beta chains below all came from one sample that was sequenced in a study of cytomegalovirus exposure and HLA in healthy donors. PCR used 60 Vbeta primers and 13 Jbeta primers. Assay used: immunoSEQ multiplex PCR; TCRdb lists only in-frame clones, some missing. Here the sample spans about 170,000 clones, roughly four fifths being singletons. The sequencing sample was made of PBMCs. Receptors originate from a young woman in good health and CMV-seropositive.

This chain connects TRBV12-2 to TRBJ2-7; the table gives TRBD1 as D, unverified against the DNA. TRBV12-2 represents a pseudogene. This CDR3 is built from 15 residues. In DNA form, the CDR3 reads TGTGCAAGTCGCCCATACCGACAGGGGTCCTACGAGCAGTACTTC. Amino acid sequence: CASRPYRQGSYEQYF.

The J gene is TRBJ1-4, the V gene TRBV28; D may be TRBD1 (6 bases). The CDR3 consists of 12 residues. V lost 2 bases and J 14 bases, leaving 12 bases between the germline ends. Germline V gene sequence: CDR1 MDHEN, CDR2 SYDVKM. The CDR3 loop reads CASSLRGSSLFF. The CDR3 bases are TGTGCCAGCAGTTTAAGGGGGTCTTCTCTGTTTTTT.

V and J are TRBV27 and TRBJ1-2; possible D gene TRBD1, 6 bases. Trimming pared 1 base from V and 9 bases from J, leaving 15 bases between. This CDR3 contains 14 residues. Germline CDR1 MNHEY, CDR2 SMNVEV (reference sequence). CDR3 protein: CASSLLLGATSYTF. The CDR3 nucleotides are TGTGCCAGCAGTTTATTATTGGGGGCGACCAGCTACACCTTC.

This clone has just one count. Here the CDR3 reads CSVGPPGQSYYGYTF. As DNA, the CDR3 is TGCAGCGTGGGACCTCCGGGACAGAGCTACTATGGCTACACCTTC. The V gene is TRBV29-1, the J gene TRBJ1-2; TRBD1 matches at 7 bases. CDR3 size: 15 residues. Germline CDR1 and CDR2: SQVTM and ANQGSEA. V gave up 6 bases and J gave up 3 bases; unmatched junction bases: 13.

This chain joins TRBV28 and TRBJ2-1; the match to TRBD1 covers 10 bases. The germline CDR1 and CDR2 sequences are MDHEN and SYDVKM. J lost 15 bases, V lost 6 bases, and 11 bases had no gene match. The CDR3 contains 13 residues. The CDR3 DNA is TGTGCCAGCAGGGATGTTGGACAGGGGGGAACGTTCTTC. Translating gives CASRDVGQGGTFF.

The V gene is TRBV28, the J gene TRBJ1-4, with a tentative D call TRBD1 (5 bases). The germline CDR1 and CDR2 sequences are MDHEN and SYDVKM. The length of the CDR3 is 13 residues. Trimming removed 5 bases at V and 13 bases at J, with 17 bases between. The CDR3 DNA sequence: TGTGCCAGCAGTCCTCCGGGACTCTCAAGACTGTTTTTT. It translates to CASSPPGLSRLFF.

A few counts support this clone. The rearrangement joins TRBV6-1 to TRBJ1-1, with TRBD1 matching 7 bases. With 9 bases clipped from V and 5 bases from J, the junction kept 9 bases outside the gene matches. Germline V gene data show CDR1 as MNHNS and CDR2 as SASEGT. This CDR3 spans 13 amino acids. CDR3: CASATGERTEAFF. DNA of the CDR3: TGTGCCAGTGCAACAGGGGAGCGGACTGAAGCTTTCTTT.

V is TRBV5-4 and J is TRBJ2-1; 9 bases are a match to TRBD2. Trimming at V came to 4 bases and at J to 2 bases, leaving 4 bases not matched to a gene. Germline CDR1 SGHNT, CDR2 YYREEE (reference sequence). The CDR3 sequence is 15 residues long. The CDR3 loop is CASSQRLAAYNEQFF. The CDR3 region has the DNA TGTGCCAGCAGCCAACGACTAGCGGCCTACAATGAGCAGTTCTTC.

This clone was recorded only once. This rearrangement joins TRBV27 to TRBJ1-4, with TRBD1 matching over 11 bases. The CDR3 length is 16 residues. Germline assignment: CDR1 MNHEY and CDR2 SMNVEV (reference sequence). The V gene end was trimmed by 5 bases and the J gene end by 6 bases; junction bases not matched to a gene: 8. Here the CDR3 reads CASSEAGTGGYEKLFF. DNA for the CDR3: TGTGCCAGCAGTGAAGCCGGGACAGGGGGTTATGAAAAACTGTTTTTT.

Here the CDR3 DNA reads TGCAGCGTTACGACAGGGGTTCACACTGAAGCTTTCTTT. It yields the protein CSVTTGVHTEAFF. The rearrangement joins TRBV29-1 to TRBJ1-1; 8 bases map to TRBD1. CDR1 and CDR2 from the germline V gene are SQVTM and ANQGSEA. This CDR3 contains 13 residues. V gave up 5 bases and J gave up 3 bases; unmatched junction bases: 5.